This record concerns one T cell receptor beta chain sequence. The table came from immunoSEQ multiplex PCR; TCRdb's copy has only in-frame clones and leaves some out. Recorded for this sample: approximately 190,000 clones. The sample is drawn from a study of control samples from healthy donors and cancer patients. The CDR3 loop spans 13 amino acids. The V gene's germline CDR1 is MDHEN and CDR2 SYDVKM. Trimming took off 4 bases at V and 7 bases at J, with 11 bases between the two ends. The chain carries TRBV28 and TRBJ1-5, with D hard to call. The sequenced sample consisted of blood. The TCR sequence derives from a woman in her twenties or thirties in good health. In DNA form, the CDR3 reads TGTGCCAGCAGTTCCGTCCGGGTCCAGCCCCAGCATTTT. Its translation: CASSSVRVQPQHF.